The 18 T cell receptor beta chains listed next were all sequenced from one sample in a study of blood T cell repertoires in COVID-19. Assay used: immunoSEQ multiplex PCR; TCRdb lists only in-frame clones, some missing. The sample records fewer than 300,000 clones, 80% to 95% being singletons. What was sequenced was PBMCs or T cells enriched from blood (not recorded which). These receptors originate from a woman aged 30 to 39 who had recovered from COVID-19.

This clone was seen only a few times. This sequence joins TRBV2 and TRBJ1-4; D possibly corresponds to TRBD1 (5 bases). Trimming pared 4 bases from V and 2 bases from J, leaving 11 bases between. Per the germline V gene, CDR1 is SNHLY and CDR2 is FYNNEI. This CDR3 has 15 amino acids. This CDR3 reads CASSGVQGTNEKLFF. CDR3 DNA sequence: TGTGCCAGCAGTGGTGTCCAGGGTACTAATGAAAAACTGTTTTTT.

This rearrangement joins TRBV7-3 to TRBJ2-1; 8 bases agree with TRBD1. Trimming removed 3 bases from V and 8 bases from J; junction bases left unmatched: 6. The germline V gene encodes CDR1 SGHTA and CDR2 FQGTGA. The CDR3 spans 14 residues. For the CDR3, the DNA is TGTGCCAGCAGCTTTGGACAGGGTCGGGATGAGCAGTTCTTC. Its protein product is CASSFGQGRDEQFF.

The V gene is TRBV5-4, the J gene TRBJ2-7, with 10 bases aligning to TRBD1. This CDR3 has 16 amino acids. Germline V gives CDR1 SGHNT, CDR2 YYREEE (reference sequence). Trimming cost V 4 bases and J 2 bases; bases outside gene matches: 9. The CDR3 DNA follows: TGTGCCAGCAGCATGACCGGGACAGGGGATCCCTACGAGCAGTACTTC. It encodes CASSMTGTGDPYEQYF.

The chain joins TRBV5-6 to TRBJ2-7, with TRBD1 as a possible D gene (6 bases). Looked up from germline, CDR1 is SGHDT and CDR2 is YYEEEE. With 4 bases removed from V and 5 bases from J, the gap between germline ends came to 13 bases. The CDR3 has 13 amino acids. CDR3 nucleotide sequence: TGTGCCAGCAGCGTAACAGGGTTTGACGAGCAGTACTTC. Translating it yields CASSVTGFDEQYF.

This clone was detected only once. The gene calls are TRBV30 and TRBJ1-5, with D perhaps TRBD1 (6 bases). Germline V gives CDR1 GTSNPN, CDR2 SVGIG (reference sequence). Trimming removed 1 base at V and 7 bases at J, with 14 bases between. This CDR3 comprises 14 residues. In nucleotides, the CDR3 is TGTGCCTGGAGTGCTTCAGGGGAAGGACAGCCCCAGCATTTT. Protein sequence: CAWSASGEGQPQHF.

This chain connects TRBV6-2 or TRBV6-3 to TRBJ2-6; weak D call: TRBD2 (5 bases). Germline V lookup: CDR1 MNHEY, CDR2 SVGEGT. The germline V and J ends were trimmed by 0 bases and 0 bases, with 12 bases remaining between them. This CDR3 is 18 amino acids long. The CDR3 DNA is TGTGCCAGCAGTTACTCGGAGGCAGCTCGCTCTGGGGCCAACGTCCTGACTTTC. Protein product: CASSYSEAARSGANVLTF.

This clone has only a few counts. V gene TRBV7-2 combines with J gene TRBJ1-1, with TRBD1 matching over 10 bases. With V trimmed by 0 bases and J by 7 bases, 2 bases remained unmatched. There are 14 residues in the CDR3. Germline CDR1 is SGHTA and CDR2 is FQGNSA. This CDR3 reads CASSLAWDRGEAFF. The CDR3 DNA sequence: TGTGCCAGCAGCTTAGCCTGGGACAGGGGTGAAGCTTTCTTT.

This clone was recorded once. The chain couples TRBV19 to TRBJ2-1; possibly TRBD2 for D (6 bases). CDR3 length equals 13 residues. Germline V CDR1 and CDR2: LNHDA, SQIVND (reference sequence). V was cut by 6 bases and J by 4 bases, with 10 bases left in between. CDR3 amino acids: CASSGRSYNEQFF. CDR3 DNA: TGTGCCAGTAGCGGGAGATCTTACAATGAGCAGTTCTTC.

This chain uses TRBV11-2 with TRBJ2-4; 8 positions agree with TRBD2. CDR1 is SGHAT and CDR2 is FQNNGV in the germline V gene. The V segment lost 3 bases and the J segment 12 bases; nucleotides outside the gene matches: 16. This CDR3 comprises 16 residues. CDR3 coding DNA: TGTGCCAGCAGCTTTTCGGCCGCGGGACTAGGGAGGTCTCAGTACTTC. Amino acids: CASSFSAAGLGRSQYF.

The V and J genes are TRBV5-1 and TRBJ1-5, with 7 nucleotides matching TRBD1. Unmatched junction bases numbered 13, after V lost 3 bases and J lost 4 bases. CDR1 and CDR2 from the germline V gene are SGHRS and YFSETQ. This CDR3 is built from 17 residues. The CDR3 protein is CASSSTPRDSGNQPQHF. Written as DNA, the CDR3 is TGCGCCAGCAGCTCTACCCCACGGGACAGTGGTAATCAGCCCCAGCATTTT.

Here the CDR3 DNA reads TGCGCCAGCAGCTATGGCAGACAGGGAGGAAGCAATCAGCCCCAGCATTTT. Its protein product is CASSYGRQGGSNQPQHF. V is TRBV5-1 and J is TRBJ1-5, with 7 bases aligning to TRBD1. V lost 3 bases and J lost 1; bases outside the gene matches: 10. CDR1 is SGHRS and CDR2 is YFSETQ in the germline V gene. The CDR3 has 17 residues. The variable domain in full, with the rest retrieved from reference TRBV5-1 and TRBJ1-5, is KAGVTQTPRYLIKTRGQQVTLSCSPISGHRSVSWYQQTPGQGLQFLFEYFSETQRNKGNFPGRFSGRQFSNSRSEMNVSTLELGDSALYLCASSYGRQGGSNQPQHFGDGTRLSIL.

As regards this clone: Sequence at one end of the junction differs from germline and may be a read error. This CDR3 is CASSPALAPKIF. CDR3 in DNA: TGTGCCAGCAGCCCCGCACTAGCGCCGAAGATCTTC. V is TRBV14 and J is TRBJ2-1; 7 bases align to TRBD2. The germline CDR1 and CDR2 sequences are SGHDN and FVKESK. The CDR3 loop spans 12 amino acids.

The genes are TRBV6-5 and TRBJ2-2; D may be TRBD2 (6 bases). CDR1 and CDR2 from the germline V gene are MNHEY and SVGAGI. The CDR3 runs 12 residues. The V gene lost 11 bases and the J gene lost 7 bases, with 14 bases spanning the gap. In DNA, the CDR3 is TGTGCCTACGGGGGAGTCCGCGGGGAGCTGTTTTTT. Its protein product is CAYGGVRGELFF.

The chain recombines TRBV27 with TRBJ1-5; D is ambiguous. Trimming removed 6 bases at V and 4 bases at J, with 10 bases between. CDR3 length: 13 amino acids. Germline V CDR1 and CDR2: MNHEY, SMNVEV (reference sequence). CDR3 DNA: TGTGCCAGCAGGGCGGTTGCAAATCAGCCCCAGCATTTT. Its translation: CASRAVANQPQHF.

V usage is TRBV25-1 and J usage is TRBJ1-5, with 7 positions matching TRBD1. With V trimmed by 2 bases and J by 5 bases, 3 bases remained unmatched. The germline CDR1 and CDR2 sequences are MGHDK and SYGVNS. The CDR3 extends over 14 amino acids. The CDR3 coding sequence is TGTGCCAGCAGTGAACGACAGGGCCATCAGCCCCAGCATTTT. Its protein product is CASSERQGHQPQHF.

Only one count was recorded for this clone. The chain carries TRBV18 and TRBJ1-1; no clear D gene. V lost 3 bases and J lost 8, with 13 bases in between. This CDR3 is 13 amino acids long. Germline values: CDR1 KGHSH, CDR2 LQKENI. CDR3 loop: CASSPARVREAFF. The CDR3 nucleotides read TGTGCCAGCTCACCCGCGAGGGTACGGGAAGCTTTCTTT.

The chain uses TRBV6-4 and TRBJ2-3, with 7 bases identical to TRBD1. From germline, CDR1 is MRHNA and CDR2 SNTAGT. After removal of 0 bases from V and 4 bases from J, the junction contained 1 base not matched to a gene. The CDR3 length is 14 residues. For the CDR3, the DNA is TGTGCCAGCAGTGACTCAGGGGGCGCAGATACGCAGTATTTT. This sequence encodes CASSDSGGADTQYF.

The gene calls are TRBV28 and TRBJ1-2; D not certain. V lost 2 bases, J lost 1 base, and 8 bases lay in between. CDR3 length equals 14 residues. The germline CDR1 and CDR2 sequences are MDHEN and SYDVKM. CDR3 bases: TGTGCCAGCAGTTTAGTCCAGGATAACTATGGCTACACCTTC. Protein sequence: CASSLVQDNYGYTF.